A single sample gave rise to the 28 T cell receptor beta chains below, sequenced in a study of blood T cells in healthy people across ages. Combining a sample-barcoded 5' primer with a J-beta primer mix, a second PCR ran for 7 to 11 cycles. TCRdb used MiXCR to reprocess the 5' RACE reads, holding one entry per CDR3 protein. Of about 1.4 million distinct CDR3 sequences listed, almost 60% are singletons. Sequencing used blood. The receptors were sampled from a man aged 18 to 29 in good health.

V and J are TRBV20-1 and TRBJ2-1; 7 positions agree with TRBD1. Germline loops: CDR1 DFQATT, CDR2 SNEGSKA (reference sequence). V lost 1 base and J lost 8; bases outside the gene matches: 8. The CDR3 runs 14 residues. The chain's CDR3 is CSARALTQGYEQFF. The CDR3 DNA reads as TGCAGTGCTAGAGCGTTAACACAGGGGTATGAGCAGTTCTTC.

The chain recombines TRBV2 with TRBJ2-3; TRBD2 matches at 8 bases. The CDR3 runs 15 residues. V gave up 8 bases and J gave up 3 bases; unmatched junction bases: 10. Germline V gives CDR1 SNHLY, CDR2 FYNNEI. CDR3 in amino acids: CASRREGVTTDTQYF. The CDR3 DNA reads TGTGCCAGCCGCCGGGAGGGGGTAACGACAGATACGCAGTATTTT.

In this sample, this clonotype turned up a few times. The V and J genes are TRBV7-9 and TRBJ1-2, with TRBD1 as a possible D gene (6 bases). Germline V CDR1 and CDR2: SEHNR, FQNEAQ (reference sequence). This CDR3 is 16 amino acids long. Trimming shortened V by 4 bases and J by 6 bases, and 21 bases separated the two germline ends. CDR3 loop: CASSSTTDLDSNGYTF. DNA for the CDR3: TGTGCCAGCAGCTCTACTACCGACCTGGACAGTAATGGCTACACCTTC.

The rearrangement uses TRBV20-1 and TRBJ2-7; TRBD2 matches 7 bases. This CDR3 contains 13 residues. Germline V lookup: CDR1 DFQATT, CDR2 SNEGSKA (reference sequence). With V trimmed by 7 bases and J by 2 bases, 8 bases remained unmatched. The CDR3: CSVPAGYTYEQYF. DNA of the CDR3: TGCAGTGTACCAGCGGGGTATACCTACGAGCAGTACTTC.

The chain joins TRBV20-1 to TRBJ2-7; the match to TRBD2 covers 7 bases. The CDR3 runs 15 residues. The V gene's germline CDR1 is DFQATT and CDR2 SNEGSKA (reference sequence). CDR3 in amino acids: CSPKRRGETIYEQYF. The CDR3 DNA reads TGCAGCCCAAAGCGCCGGGGGGAGACAATCTACGAGCAGTACTTC.

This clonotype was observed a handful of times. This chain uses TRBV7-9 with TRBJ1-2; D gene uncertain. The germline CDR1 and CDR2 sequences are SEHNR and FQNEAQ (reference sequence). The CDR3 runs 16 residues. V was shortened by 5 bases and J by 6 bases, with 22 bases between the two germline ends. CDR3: CASSLTDRWTIDGYTF. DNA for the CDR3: TGTGCCAGCAGCCTTACCGACCGGTGGACTATCGATGGCTACACCTTC. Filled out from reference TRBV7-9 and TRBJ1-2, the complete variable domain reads DTGVSQNPRHKITKRGQNVTFRCDPISEHNRLYWYRQTLGQGPEFLTYFQNEAQLEKSRLLSDRFSAERPKGSFSTLEIQRTEQGDSAMYLCASSLTDRWTIDGYTFGSGTRLTVV.

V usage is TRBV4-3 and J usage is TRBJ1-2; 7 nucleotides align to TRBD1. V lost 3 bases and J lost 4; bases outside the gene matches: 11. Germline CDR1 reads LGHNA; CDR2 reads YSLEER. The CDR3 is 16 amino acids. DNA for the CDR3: TGCGCCAGCAGCCAGAACTCTGGACAGGCCGGCTATGGCTACACCTTC. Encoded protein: CASSQNSGQAGYGYTF.

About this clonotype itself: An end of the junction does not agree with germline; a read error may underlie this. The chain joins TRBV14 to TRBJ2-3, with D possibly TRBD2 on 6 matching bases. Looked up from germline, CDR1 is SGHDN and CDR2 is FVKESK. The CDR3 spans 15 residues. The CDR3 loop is CAGSQTSSSTDTQYF. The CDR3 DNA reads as TGTGCCGGCAGCCAAACTAGCTCTAGCACAGATACGCAGTATTTT.

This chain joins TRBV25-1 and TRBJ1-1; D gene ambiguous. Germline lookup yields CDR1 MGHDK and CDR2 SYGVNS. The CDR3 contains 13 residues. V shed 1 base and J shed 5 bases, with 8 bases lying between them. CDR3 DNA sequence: TGTGCCAGCAGTGAATTGGGAGGAACTGAAGCTTTCTTT. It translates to CASSELGGTEAFF.

The CDR3 spells CASSYSMRSTEAFF. The CDR3 DNA reads TGTGCCAGCAGTTACTCGATGCGGAGCACTGAAGCTTTCTTT. The chain couples TRBV6-5 to TRBJ1-1; D is uncertain. This CDR3 contains 14 residues. Trimming removed 0 bases from V and 4 bases from J, with 9 bases in between. Germline CDR1 MNHEY, CDR2 SVGAGI.

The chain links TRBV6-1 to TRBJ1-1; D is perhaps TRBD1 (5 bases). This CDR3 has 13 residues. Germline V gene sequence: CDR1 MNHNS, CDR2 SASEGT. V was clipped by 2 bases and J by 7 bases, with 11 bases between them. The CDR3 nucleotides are TGTGCCAGCAGTGAAACGGGACCGCTTGAAGCTTTCTTT. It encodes CASSETGPLEAFF.

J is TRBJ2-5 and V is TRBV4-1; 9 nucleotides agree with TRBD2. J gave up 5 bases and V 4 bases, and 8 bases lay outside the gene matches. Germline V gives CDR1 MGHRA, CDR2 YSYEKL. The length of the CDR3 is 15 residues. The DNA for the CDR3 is TGCGCCAGCAGCCGGAGAGCGGGGGGTGTGGAGACCCAGTACTTC. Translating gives CASSRRAGGVETQYF.

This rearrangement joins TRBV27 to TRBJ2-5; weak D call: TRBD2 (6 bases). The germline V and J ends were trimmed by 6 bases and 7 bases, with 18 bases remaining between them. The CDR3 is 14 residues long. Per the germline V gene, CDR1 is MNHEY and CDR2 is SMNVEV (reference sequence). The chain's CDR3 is CASSPMGPGGTQYF. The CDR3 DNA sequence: TGTGCCAGCAGCCCCATGGGACCCGGGGGGACCCAGTACTTC.

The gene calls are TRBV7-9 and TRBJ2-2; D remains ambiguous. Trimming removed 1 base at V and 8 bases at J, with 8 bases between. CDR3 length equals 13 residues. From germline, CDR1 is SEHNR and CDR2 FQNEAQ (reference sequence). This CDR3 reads CASSLEGMGELFF. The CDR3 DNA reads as TGTGCCAGCAGCTTAGAAGGAATGGGGGAGCTGTTTTTT. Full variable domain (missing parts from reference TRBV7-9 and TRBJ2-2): DTGVSQNPRHKITKRGQNVTFRCDPISEHNRLYWYRQTLGQGPEFLTYFQNEAQLEKSRLLSDRFSAERPKGSFSTLEIQRTEQGDSAMYLCASSLEGMGELFFGEGSRLTVL.

CDR3 nucleotides: TGTGCCAGCAGTGAAGGGTTGAACAGCGGGGCAGATACGCAGTATTTT. Encoded protein: CASSEGLNSGADTQYF. This chain joins TRBV2 and TRBJ2-3, with 7 bases that match TRBD2. The J segment lost 4 bases and the V segment lost 1 base, leaving 8 bases of the junction unmatched. This CDR3 is 16 amino acids long. Per germline, CDR1 SNHLY and CDR2 FYNNEI.

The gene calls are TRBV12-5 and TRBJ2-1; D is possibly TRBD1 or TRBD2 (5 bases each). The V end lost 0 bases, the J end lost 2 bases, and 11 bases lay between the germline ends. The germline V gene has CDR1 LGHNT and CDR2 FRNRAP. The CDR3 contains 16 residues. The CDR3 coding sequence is TGTGCTAGTGGTTTGGTACGGGTGGGACCCTACAATGAGCAGTTCTTC. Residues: CASGLVRVGPYNEQFF.

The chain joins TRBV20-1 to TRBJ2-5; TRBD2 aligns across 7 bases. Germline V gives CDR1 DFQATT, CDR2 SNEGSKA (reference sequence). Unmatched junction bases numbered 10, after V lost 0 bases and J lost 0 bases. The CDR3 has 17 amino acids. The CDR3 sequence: CSARDTQRGADQETQYF. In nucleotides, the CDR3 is TGCAGTGCTAGAGACACTCAGCGGGGCGCGGACCAAGAGACCCAGTACTTC.

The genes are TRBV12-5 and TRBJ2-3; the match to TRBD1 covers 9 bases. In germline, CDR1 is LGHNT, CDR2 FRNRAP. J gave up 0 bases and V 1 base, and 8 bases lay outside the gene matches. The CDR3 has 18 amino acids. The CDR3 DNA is TGTGCTAGTGGTTTGGCACCTGGGGACAGGGTTAGCACAGATACGCAGTATTTT. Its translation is CASGLAPGDRVSTDTQYF.

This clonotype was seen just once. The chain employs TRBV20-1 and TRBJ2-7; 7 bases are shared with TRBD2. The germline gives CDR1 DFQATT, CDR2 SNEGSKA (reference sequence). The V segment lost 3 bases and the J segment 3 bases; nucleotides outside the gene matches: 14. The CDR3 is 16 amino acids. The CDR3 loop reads CSASPFLRGKSYEQYF. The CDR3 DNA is TGCAGTGCTAGCCCCTTTCTGCGGGGGAAGAGCTACGAGCAGTACTTC.

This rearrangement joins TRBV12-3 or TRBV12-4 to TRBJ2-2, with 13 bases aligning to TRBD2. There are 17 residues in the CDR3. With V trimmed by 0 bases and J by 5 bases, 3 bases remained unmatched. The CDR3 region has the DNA TGTGCCAGCAGTTTAGCGGGACTAGCGGGACCAACCGGGGAGCTGTTTTTT. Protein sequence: CASSLAGLAGPTGELFF.

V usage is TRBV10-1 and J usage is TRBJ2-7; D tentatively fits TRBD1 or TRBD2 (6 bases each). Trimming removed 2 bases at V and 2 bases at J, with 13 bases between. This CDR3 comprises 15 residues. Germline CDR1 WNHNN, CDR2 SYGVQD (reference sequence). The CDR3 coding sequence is TGCGCCAGCAGTGAGCCCGGGGGCCACCCCTACGAGCAGTACTTC. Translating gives CASSEPGGHPYEQYF.

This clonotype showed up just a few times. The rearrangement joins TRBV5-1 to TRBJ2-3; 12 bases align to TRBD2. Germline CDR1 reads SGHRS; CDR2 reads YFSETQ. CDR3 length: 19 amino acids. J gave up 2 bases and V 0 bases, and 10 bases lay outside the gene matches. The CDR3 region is CASSLAGWTSGTPTDTQYF. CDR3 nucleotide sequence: TGCGCCAGCAGCTTGGCCGGGTGGACTAGCGGGACTCCCACAGATACGCAGTATTTT.

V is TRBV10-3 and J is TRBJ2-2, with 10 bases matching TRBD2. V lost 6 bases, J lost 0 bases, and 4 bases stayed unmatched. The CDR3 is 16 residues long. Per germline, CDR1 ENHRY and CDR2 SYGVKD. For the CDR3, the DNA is TGTGCCATCAGGCCCGGGACTAGCGCGAACACCGGGGAGCTGTTTTTT. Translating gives CAIRPGTSANTGELFF.

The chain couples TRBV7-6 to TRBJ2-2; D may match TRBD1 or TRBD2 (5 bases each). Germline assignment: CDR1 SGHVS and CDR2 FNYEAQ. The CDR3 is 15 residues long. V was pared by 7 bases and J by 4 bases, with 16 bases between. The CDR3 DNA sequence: TGTGCCAGCACCCCTCTGGGGGAGAGCACCGGGGAGCTGTTTTTT. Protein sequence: CASTPLGESTGELFF.

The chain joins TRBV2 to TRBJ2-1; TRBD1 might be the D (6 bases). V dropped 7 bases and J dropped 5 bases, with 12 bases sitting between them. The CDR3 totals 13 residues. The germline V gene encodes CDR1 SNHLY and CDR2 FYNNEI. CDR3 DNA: TGTGCCAGCAACAGGGATGGTGACAATGAGCAGTTCTTC. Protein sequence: CASNRDGDNEQFF.

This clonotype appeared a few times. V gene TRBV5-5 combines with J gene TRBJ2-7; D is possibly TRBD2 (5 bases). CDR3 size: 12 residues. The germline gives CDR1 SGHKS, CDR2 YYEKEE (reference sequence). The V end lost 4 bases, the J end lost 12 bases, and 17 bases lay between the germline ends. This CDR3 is CASSPGVALLYF. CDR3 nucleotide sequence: TGTGCCAGCAGCCCCGGGGTGGCACTTTTGTACTTC. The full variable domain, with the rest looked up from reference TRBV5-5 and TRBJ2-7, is DAGVTQSPTHLIKTRGQQVTLRCSPISGHKSVSWYQQVLGQGPQFIFQYYEKEERGRGNFPDRFSARQFPNYSSELNVNALLLGDSALYLCASSPGVALLYFGPGTRLTVT.

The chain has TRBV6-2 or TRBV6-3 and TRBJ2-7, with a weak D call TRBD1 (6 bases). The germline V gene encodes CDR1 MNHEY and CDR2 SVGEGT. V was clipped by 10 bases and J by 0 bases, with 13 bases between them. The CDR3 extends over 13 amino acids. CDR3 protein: CATNLGASYEQYF. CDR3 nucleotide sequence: TGTGCCACCAACTTGGGGGCCTCCTACGAGCAGTACTTC.

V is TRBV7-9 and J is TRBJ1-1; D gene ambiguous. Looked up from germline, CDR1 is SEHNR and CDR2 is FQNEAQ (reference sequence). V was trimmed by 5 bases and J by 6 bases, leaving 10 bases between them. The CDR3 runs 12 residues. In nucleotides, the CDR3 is TGTGCCAGCAGCCCCCCACCCTCTGAAGCTTTCTTT. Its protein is CASSPPPSEAFF.